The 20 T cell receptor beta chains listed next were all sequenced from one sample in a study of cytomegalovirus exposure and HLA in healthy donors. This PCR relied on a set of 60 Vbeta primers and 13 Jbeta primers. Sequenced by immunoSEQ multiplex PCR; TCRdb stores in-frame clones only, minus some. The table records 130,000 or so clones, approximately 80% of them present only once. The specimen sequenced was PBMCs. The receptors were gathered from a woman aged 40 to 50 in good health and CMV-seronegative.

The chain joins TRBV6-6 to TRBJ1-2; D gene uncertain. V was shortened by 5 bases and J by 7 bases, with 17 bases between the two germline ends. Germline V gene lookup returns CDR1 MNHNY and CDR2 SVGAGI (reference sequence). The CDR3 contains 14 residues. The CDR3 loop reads CASSLTSDGAGYTF. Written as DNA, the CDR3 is TGTGCCAGCAGTCTAACCTCCGACGGAGCTGGCTACACCTTC.

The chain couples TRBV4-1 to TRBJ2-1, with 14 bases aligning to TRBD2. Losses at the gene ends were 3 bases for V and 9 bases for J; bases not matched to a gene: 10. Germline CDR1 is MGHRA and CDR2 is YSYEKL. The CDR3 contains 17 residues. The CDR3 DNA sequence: TGCGCCAGCAGCCAGGGGGCCGGGACTAGCGGGGGCCTTGAGCAGTTCTTC. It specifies CASSQGAGTSGGLEQFF.

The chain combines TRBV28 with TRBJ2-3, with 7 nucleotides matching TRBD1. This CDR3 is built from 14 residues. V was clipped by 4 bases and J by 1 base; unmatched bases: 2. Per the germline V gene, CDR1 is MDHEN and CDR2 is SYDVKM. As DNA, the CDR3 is TGTGCCAGCAGTTCCACAGGGGGCACAGATACGCAGTATTTT. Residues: CASSSTGGTDTQYF.

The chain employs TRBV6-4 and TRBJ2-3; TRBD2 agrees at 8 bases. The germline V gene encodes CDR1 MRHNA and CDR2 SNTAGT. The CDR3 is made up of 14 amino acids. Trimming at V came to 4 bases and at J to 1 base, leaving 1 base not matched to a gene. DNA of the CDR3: TGTGCCAGCAGTGTTAGCGGGGGCACAGATACGCAGTATTTT. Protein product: CASSVSGGTDTQYF.

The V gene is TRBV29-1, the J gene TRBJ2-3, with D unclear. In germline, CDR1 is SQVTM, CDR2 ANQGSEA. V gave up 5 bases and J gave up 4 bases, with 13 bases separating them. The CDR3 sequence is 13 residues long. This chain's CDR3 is CSVSYREADTQYF. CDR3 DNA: TGCAGCGTTAGTTACCGAGAGGCAGATACGCAGTATTTT.

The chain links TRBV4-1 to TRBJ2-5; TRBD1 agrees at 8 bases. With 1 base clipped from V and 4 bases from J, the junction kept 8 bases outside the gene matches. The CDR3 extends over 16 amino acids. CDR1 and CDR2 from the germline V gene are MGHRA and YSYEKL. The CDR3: CASSQVTRGRGETQYF. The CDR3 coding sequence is TGCGCCAGCAGCCAAGTGACCAGGGGGCGTGGAGAGACCCAGTACTTC.

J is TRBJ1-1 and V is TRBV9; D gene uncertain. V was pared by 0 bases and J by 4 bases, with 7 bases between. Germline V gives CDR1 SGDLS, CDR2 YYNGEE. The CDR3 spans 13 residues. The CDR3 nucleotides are TGTGCCAGCAGCGTAGGGCAGGTCACTGAAGCTTTCTTT. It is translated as CASSVGQVTEAFF.

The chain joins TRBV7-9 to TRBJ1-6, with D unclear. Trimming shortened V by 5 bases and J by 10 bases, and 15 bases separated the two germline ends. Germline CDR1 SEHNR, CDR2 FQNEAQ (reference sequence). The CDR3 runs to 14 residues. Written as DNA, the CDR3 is TGTGCCAGCAGCGCGGATGCAAGTGGGTCACCCCTCCACTTT. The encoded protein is CASSADASGSPLHF. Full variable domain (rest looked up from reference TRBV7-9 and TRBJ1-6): DTGVSQNPRHKITKRGQNVTFRCDPISEHNRLYWYRQTLGQGPEFLTYFQNEAQLEKSRLLSDRFSAERPKGSFSTLEIQRTEQGDSAMYLCASSADASGSPLHFGNGTRLTVT.

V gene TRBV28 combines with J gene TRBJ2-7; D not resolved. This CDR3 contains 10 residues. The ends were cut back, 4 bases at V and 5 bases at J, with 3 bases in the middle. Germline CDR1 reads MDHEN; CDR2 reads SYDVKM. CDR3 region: CASSSNEQYF. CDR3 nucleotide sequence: TGTGCCAGCAGTTCCAACGAGCAGTACTTC.

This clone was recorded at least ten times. CDR3 in amino acids: CASSGGVGLAGGQETQYF. The CDR3 DNA reads TGTGCCAGCAGTGGTGGGGTGGGACTAGCGGGGGGCCAAGAGACCCAGTACTTC. This sequence joins TRBV2 and TRBJ2-5, with 15 bases fitting TRBD2. This CDR3 has 18 amino acids. J lost 1 base, V lost 4 bases, and 7 bases had no gene match. Germline values: CDR1 SNHLY, CDR2 FYNNEI.

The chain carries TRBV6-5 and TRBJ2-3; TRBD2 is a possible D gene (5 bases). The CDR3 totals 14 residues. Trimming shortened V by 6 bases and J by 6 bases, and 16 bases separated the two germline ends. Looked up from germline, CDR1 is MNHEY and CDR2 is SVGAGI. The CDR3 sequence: CASRSPGSPDTQYF. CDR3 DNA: TGTGCCAGCAGATCCCCGGGGTCCCCGGATACGCAGTATTTT.

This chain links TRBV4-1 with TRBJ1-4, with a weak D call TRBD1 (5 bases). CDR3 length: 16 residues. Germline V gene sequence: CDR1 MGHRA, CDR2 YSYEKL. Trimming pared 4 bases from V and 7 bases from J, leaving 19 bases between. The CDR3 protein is CASSRDSAKLGEKLFF. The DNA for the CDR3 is TGCGCCAGCAGCCGGGACTCCGCAAAACTAGGTGAAAAACTGTTTTTT.

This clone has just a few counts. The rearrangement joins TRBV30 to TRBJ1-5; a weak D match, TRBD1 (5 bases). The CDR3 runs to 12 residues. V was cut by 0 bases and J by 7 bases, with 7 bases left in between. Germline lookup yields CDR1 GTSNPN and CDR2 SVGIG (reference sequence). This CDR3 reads CAWSVGGQPQHF. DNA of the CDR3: TGTGCCTGGAGTGTGGGGGGACAGCCCCAGCATTTT.

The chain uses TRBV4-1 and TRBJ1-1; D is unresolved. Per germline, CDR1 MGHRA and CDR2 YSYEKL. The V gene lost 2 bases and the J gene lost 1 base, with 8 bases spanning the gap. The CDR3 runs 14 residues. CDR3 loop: CASSQPTRNTEAFF. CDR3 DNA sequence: TGCGCCAGCAGCCAACCCACAAGGAACACTGAAGCTTTCTTT.

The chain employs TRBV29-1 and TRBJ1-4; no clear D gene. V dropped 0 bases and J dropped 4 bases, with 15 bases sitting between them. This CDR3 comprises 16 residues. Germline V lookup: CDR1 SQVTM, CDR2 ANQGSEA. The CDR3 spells CSVEDLLPAGNEKLFF. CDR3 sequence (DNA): TGCAGCGTTGAAGATCTTCTTCCTGCGGGTAATGAAAAACTGTTTTTT.

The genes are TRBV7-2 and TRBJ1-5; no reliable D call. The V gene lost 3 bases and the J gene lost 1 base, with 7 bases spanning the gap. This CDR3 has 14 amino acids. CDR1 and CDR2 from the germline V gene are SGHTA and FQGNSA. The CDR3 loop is CASSLRESNQPQHF. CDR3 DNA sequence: TGTGCCAGCAGCTTGAGGGAGAGCAATCAGCCCCAGCATTTT.

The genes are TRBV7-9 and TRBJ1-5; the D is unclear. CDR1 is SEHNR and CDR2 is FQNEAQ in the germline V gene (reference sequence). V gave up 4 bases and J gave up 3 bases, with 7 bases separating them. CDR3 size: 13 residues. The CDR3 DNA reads TGTGCCAGCAGCTCCCAAAACAATCAGCCCCAGCATTTT. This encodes CASSSQNNQPQHF.

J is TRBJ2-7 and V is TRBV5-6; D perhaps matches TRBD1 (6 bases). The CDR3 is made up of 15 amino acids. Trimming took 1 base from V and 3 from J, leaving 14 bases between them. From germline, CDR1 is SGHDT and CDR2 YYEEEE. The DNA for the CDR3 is TGTGCCAGCAGCTTGATCACAGGGAAAGACTACGAGCAGTACTTC. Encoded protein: CASSLITGKDYEQYF.

The CDR3 spells CASSTFWDRGYEQYF. CDR3 in DNA: TGTGCCAGTAGTACTTTCTGGGACAGGGGCTACGAGCAGTACTTC. This chain uses TRBV19 with TRBJ2-5; TRBD1 matches at 10 bases. The tail of the sequence fits TRBJ2-7 better, so the J call may be wrong. This CDR3 contains 15 residues. Germline CDR1 reads LNHDA; CDR2 reads SQIVND (reference sequence).

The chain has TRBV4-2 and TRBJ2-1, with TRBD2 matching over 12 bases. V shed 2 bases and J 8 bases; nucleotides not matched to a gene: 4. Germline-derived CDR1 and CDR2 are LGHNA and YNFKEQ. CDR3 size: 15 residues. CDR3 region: CASSQLAGGSDEQFF. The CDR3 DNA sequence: TGTGCCAGCAGCCAACTAGCGGGGGGGAGTGATGAGCAGTTCTTC.